A single sample gave rise to the 7 T cell receptor beta chains below, sequenced in a study of blood T cell repertoires in COVID-19 (TCRdb year 2020). The method behind the library was the immunoSEQ multiplex PCR assay. Not all clones reach the TCRdb copy of this immuneACCESS table, which keeps in-frame sequences only. Checked studies attribute under half of the gap to unresolved V genes and leave the rest unexplained. Present in this sample are a few hundred thousand clones, around 83% of which were seen just once. 3.6% of the sample goes to the ten largest clones. The specimen was peripheral blood. These receptors were collected from a man younger than 35 with active or convalescent COVID-19.

The rearrangement links TRBV4-3 to TRBJ2-2, with TRBD1 matching over 9 bases. V trimming: 0 bases; J trimming: 1 base; junction bases outside the gene matches: 3. This CDR3 is 17 amino acids long. Germline V lookup: CDR1 LGHNA, CDR2 YSLEER. DNA for the CDR3: TGCGCCAGCAGCCAAGATTTGGACAGGGGGAACACCGGGGAGCTGTTTTTT. Protein product: CASSQDLDRGNTGELFF.

V usage is TRBV18 and J usage is TRBJ2-3; tentatively, D is TRBD1 (5 bases). Trimming pared 6 bases from V and 3 bases from J, leaving 10 bases between. Germline V CDR1 and CDR2: KGHSH, LQKENI. The CDR3 is 13 amino acids. The CDR3 sequence: CASSSRVTDTQYF. CDR3 nucleotide sequence: TGTGCCAGCTCCTCCAGGGTGACAGATACGCAGTATTTT.

The chain recombines TRBV21-1 with TRBJ2-7; the tabulated D call, TRBD1, remains unverified against the DNA. TRBV21-1 is a pseudogene segment. The CDR3 consists of 11 residues. The CDR3 region is CASSQWGGQYF. The CDR3 DNA follows: TGTGCCAGCTCCCAGTGGGGCGGGCAGTACTTC.

V gene TRBV5-5 combines with J gene TRBJ1-4; perhaps TRBD1 as D (6 bases). The germline gives CDR1 SGHKS, CDR2 YYEKEE (reference sequence). V was pared by 5 bases and J by 6 bases, with 17 bases between. This CDR3 is 15 amino acids long. The CDR3 protein is CASSPFFGQYEKLFF. The CDR3 DNA follows: TGTGCCAGCAGTCCTTTCTTCGGACAGTATGAAAAACTGTTTTTT.

The chain recombines TRBV27 with TRBJ1-2; TRBD1 agrees at 11 bases. V was pared by 0 bases and J by 7 bases, with 7 bases of the junction left unmatched. Germline CDR1 is MNHEY and CDR2 is SMNVEV (reference sequence). This CDR3 region has 16 residues. Here the CDR3 DNA reads TGTGCCAGCAGTTTATCCCCCGGACAGGGGGCTGGTGGCTACACCTTC. Translating gives CASSLSPGQGAGGYTF.

This clone is a singleton in its sample. The V gene is TRBV6-5, the J gene TRBJ1-1; no reliable D call. Per germline, CDR1 MNHEY and CDR2 SVGAGI. This CDR3 is 14 amino acids long. V lost 5 bases and J lost 2, with 12 bases in between. In DNA, the CDR3 is TGTGCCAGCAGTCACGAGGGCCTCAACACTGAAGCTTTCTTT. Its translation is CASSHEGLNTEAFF.

CDR3 in DNA: TGTGCCAGCTGGATCTCGGGACAAACTTCACCCCTCCACTTT. It yields the protein CASWISGQTSPLHF. The chain couples TRBV2 to TRBJ1-6, with a possible D match to TRBD1 (6 bases). The CDR3 is 14 amino acids. V was trimmed by 8 bases and J by 9 bases, leaving 17 bases between them. Per germline, CDR1 SNHLY and CDR2 FYNNEI.